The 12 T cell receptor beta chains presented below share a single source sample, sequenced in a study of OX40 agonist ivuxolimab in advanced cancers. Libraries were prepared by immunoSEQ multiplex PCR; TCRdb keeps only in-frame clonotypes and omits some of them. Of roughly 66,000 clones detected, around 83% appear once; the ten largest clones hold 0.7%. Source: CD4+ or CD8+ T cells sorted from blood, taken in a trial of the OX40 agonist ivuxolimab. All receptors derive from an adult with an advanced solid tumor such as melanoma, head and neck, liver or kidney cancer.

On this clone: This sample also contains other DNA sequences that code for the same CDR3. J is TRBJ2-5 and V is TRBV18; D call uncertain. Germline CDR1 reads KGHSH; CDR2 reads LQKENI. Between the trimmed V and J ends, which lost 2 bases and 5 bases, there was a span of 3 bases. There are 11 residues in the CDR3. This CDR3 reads CASSPGETQYF. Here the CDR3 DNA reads TGTGCCAGCTCACCAGGGGAGACCCAGTACTTC.

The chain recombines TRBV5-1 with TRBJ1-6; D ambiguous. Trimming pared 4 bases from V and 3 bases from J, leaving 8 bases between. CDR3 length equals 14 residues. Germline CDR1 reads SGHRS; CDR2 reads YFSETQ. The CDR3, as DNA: TGCGCCAGCAGCAAGTTTGACTATAATTCACCCCTCCACTTT. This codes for CASSKFDYNSPLHF.

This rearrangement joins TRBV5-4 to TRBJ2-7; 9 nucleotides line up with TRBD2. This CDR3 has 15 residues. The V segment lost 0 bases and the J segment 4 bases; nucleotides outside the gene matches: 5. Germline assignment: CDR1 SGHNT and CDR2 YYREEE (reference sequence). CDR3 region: CASSLVGTSSYEQYF. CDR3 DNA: TGTGCCAGCAGCTTGGTCGGGACTAGCTCATACGAGCAGTACTTC.

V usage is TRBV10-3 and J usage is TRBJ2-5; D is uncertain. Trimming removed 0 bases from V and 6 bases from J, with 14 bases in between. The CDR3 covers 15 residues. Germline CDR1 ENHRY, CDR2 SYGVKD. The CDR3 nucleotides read TGTGCCATCAGTGAGTCGAAAAGTGGTAGGCAGACCCAGTACTTC. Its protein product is CAISESKSGRQTQYF.

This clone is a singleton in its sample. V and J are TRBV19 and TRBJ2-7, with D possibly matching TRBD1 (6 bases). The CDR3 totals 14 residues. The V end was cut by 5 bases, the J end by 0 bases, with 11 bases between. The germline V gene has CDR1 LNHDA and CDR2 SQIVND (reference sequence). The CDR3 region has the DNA TGTGCCAGTAGTCCTCGACAGGTCTCCTACGAGCAGTACTTC. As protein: CASSPRQVSYEQYF.

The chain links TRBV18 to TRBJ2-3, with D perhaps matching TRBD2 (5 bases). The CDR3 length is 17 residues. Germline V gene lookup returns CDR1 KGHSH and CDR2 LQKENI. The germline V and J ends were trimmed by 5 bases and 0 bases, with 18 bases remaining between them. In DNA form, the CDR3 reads TGTGCCAGCTCAGCCGGGGAGATCCGACCTAGCACAGATACGCAGTATTTT. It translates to CASSAGEIRPSTDTQYF.

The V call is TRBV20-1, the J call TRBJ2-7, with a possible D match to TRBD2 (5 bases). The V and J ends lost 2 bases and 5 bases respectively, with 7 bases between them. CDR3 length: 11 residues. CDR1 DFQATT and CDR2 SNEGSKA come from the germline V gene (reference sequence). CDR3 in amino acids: CSARRGNEQYF. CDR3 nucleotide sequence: TGCAGTGCTAGAAGAGGGAACGAGCAGTACTTC.

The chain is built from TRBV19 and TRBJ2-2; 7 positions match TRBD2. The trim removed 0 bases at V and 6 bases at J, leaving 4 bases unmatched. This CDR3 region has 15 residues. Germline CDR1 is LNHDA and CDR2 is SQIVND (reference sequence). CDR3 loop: CASSIEFGRAGELFF. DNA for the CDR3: TGTGCCAGTAGTATAGAGTTTGGGAGGGCCGGGGAGCTGTTTTTT.

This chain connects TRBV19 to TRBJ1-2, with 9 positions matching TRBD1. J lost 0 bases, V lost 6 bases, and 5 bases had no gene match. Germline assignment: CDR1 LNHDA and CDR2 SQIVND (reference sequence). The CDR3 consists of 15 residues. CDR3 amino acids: CASSVGTGTNYGYTF. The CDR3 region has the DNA TGTGCCAGTAGCGTTGGGACAGGGACTAACTATGGCTACACCTTC.

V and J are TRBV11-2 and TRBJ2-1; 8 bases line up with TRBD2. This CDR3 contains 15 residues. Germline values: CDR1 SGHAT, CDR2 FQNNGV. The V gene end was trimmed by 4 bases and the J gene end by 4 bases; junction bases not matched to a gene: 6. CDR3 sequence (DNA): TGTGCCAGCAGCTCCCTTAGCGGGGCATACAATGAGCAGTTCTTC. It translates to CASSSLSGAYNEQFF. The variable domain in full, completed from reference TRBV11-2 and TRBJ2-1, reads EAGVAQSPRYKIIEKRQSVAFWCNPISGHATLYWYQQILGQGPKLLIQFQNNGVVDDSQLPKDRFSAERLKGVDSTLKIQPAKLEDSAVYLCASSSLSGAYNEQFFGPGTRLTVL.

CDR3 in amino acids: CASSLRLNVGDTQYF. Written as DNA, the CDR3 is TGCGCCAGCAGCCTCCGTCTCAATGTGGGAGATACGCAGTATTTT. This chain uses TRBV4-1 with TRBJ2-3; no reliable D call. The CDR3 spans 15 residues. CDR1 MGHRA and CDR2 YSYEKL come from the germline V gene. V gave up 4 bases and J gave up 5 bases, with 16 bases separating them.

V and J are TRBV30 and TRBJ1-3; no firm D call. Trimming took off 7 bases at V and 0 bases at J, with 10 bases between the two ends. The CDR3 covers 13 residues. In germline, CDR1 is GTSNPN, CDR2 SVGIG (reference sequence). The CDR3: CALGMVSGNTIYF. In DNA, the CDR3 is TGTGCCTTGGGGATGGTCTCTGGAAACACCATATATTTT.